This TCR beta chain was profiled in a study of blood T cell repertoires in COVID-19. Across the study: The United States, Italy and Spain supplied acute and convalescent COVID-19 samples. In each case, the material was cDNA or gDNA derived from T cells, B-cell-depleted T cells, or PBMCs.

Under the authors' procedure: Amplifying reference gene primers gave estimates of nucleated cell counts. The protocol was immunoSEQ multiplex PCR, while the TCRdb copy is restricted to in-frame clones and leaves out a portion. V and J calls and clone size are given by that table; D and trimming were obtained from the DNA. The data contain under 250,000 clones, roughly 83% of them singletons. The CDR3 is made up of 14 amino acids. V shed 2 bases and J 9 bases; nucleotides not matched to a gene: 4. The germline V gene encodes CDR1 SGDLS and CDR2 YYNGEE. Patients from Seattle were sampled longitudinally, starting during active infection.

Material: peripheral blood. The V and J genes are TRBV9 and TRBJ2-1, with 11 bases that match TRBD2. The TCR sequence derives from a woman aged 40 to 55 with COVID-19, enrolled during active disease. In nucleotides, the CDR3 is TGTGCCAGCAGCGTTAGCGGGGGGGACGGTGAGCAGTTCTTC. Translating it yields CASSVSGGDGEQFF.